Listed below are T cell receptor beta chains from one sample, sequenced in a study of OX40 agonist ivuxolimab in advanced cancers. Sequenced by immunoSEQ multiplex PCR; TCRdb stores in-frame clones only, minus some. The top ten clones hold roughly 5% of a sample with about 100,000 clones, under 85% of them seen once. This specimen was CD4+ or CD8+ T cells sorted from blood, taken in a trial of the OX40 agonist ivuxolimab. These receptors came from an adult with an advanced solid tumor such as melanoma, head and neck, liver or kidney cancer. CDR3s include the opening cysteine and the closing phenylalanine or tryptophan. The D gene is left open where the match is weak. Some rows mark clone size as missing; the rest say once, few, many or name a class of expanded clone.

D gene: NA; clone size: few; J gene: TRBJ2-4; V gene: TRBV12-5; CDR3 DNA: TGTGCTAGTGGTTTGGTAGGGGGGAGAGGGGTAGCCAAAAACATTCAGTACTTC; CDR3 protein: CASGLVGGRGVAKNIQYF
D gene: NA; clone size: few; J gene: TRBJ2-7; V gene: TRBV18; CDR3 DNA: TGTGCCAGCTCACCAGGTGTCGGGGAGCCGTACTTC; CDR3 protein: CASSPGVGEPYF
D gene: NA; clone size: NA; J gene: TRBJ1-2; V gene: TRBV6-1; CDR3 DNA: TGTGCCAGCAGTGACGCCAGCCTCTATGGCTACACCTTC; CDR3 protein: CASSDASLYGYTF
D gene: NA; clone size: NA; J gene: TRBJ2-3; V gene: TRBV27; CDR3 DNA: TGTGCCAGCAGTTTCCGGGGGACTAGCACAGATACGCAGTATTTT; CDR3 protein: CASSFRGTSTDTQYF
D gene: NA; clone size: NA; J gene: TRBJ1-1; V gene: TRBV9; CDR3 DNA: TGTGCCAGCAGCGTAGGGTATACCACTGAAGCTTTCTTT; CDR3 protein: CASSVGYTTEAFF
D gene: TRBD1; clone size: NA; J gene: TRBJ1-1; V gene: TRBV7-2; CDR3 DNA: TGTGCCAGCAGCTTATTGGGACAGGGTGACATGAACACTGAAGCTTTCTTT; CDR3 protein: CASSLLGQGDMNTEAFF
D gene: NA; clone size: NA; J gene: TRBJ2-7; V gene: TRBV6-5; CDR3 DNA: TGTGCCAGCAGGACGCAGAGCTCCTACGAGCAGTACTTC; CDR3 protein: CASRTQSSYEQYF
D gene: NA; clone size: NA; J gene: TRBJ2-7; V gene: TRBV11-1; CDR3 DNA: TGTGCCAGCAGCCTAGGCGACGGAGCCTACGAGCAGTACTTC; CDR3 protein: CASSLGDGAYEQYF
D gene: NA; clone size: NA; J gene: TRBJ2-2; V gene: TRBV7-2; CDR3 DNA: TGTGCCAGCAGGGGCCAGGGGTCGAGGACCGGGGAGCTGTTTTTT; CDR3 protein: CASRGQGSRTGELFF
D gene: NA; clone size: NA; J gene: TRBJ1-2; V gene: TRBV29-1; CDR3 DNA: TGCAGCGTCCGAGGGTTTGTACGCGGCTACACCTTC; CDR3 protein: CSVRGFVRGYTF
D gene: TRBD2; clone size: NA; J gene: TRBJ2-1; V gene: TRBV7-9; CDR3 DNA: TGTGCCAGCAGCTCCGGACTAGTCATGGTCGATGAGCAGTTCTTC; CDR3 protein: CASSSGLVMVDEQFF
D gene: NA; clone size: few; J gene: TRBJ1-5; V gene: TRBV27; CDR3 DNA: TGTGCCAGCAGCTCGTATAGCAATCAGCCCCAGCATTTT; CDR3 protein: CASSSYSNQPQHF
D gene: NA; clone size: NA; J gene: TRBJ2-7; V gene: TRBV2; CDR3 DNA: TGTGCCAGCAGTCCCTCTCCCCCGTCGGAGCAGTACTTC; CDR3 protein: CASSPSPPSEQYF
D gene: NA; clone size: NA; J gene: TRBJ2-7; V gene: TRBV19; CDR3 DNA: TGTGCCAGTAGGGCCAGCCCATGGGACGAGCAGTACTTC; CDR3 protein: CASRASPWDEQYF
D gene: NA; clone size: NA; J gene: TRBJ2-7; V gene: TRBV10-3; CDR3 DNA: TGTGCCATCAGTGAAAACTACGAGCAGTACTTC; CDR3 protein: CAISENYEQYF
D gene: NA; clone size: NA; J gene: TRBJ2-5; V gene: TRBV5-1; CDR3 DNA: TGCGCCAGCAGCCCGGTCGGCAGCGCTGAGACCCAGTACTTC; CDR3 protein: CASSPVGSAETQYF
D gene: NA; clone size: NA; J gene: TRBJ1-2; V gene: TRBV19; CDR3 DNA: TGTGCCAGTAGTATAGCACACAACTATGGCTACACCTTC; CDR3 protein: CASSIAHNYGYTF
D gene: TRBD1; clone size: NA; J gene: TRBJ2-7; V gene: TRBV6-5; CDR3 DNA: TGTGCCAGCAGTTACGGACAGGGGGCCTACGAGCAGTACTTC; CDR3 protein: CASSYGQGAYEQYF
D gene: NA; clone size: NA; J gene: TRBJ1-6; V gene: TRBV4-3; CDR3 DNA: TGCGCCAGCAGCCAAGATCGAAGAAATTCACCCCTCCACTTT; CDR3 protein: CASSQDRRNSPLHF
D gene: TRBD1; clone size: NA; J gene: TRBJ2-1; V gene: TRBV29-1; CDR3 DNA: TGCAGCGTCGATGGACAGGGCTTTTGGAATGAGCAGTTCTTC; CDR3 protein: CSVDGQGFWNEQFF
D gene: NA; clone size: few; J gene: TRBJ1-2; V gene: TRBV30; CDR3 DNA: TGTGCCTCAGGACGGGGGCCAAGTCGTGGCTACACCTTC; CDR3 protein: CASGRGPSRGYTF
D gene: TRBD2; clone size: NA; J gene: TRBJ2-7; V gene: TRBV4-1; CDR3 DNA: TGCGCCAGCAGCCAGGTAGCGGGGAGGAACGAGCAGTACTTC; CDR3 protein: CASSQVAGRNEQYF
D gene: NA; clone size: NA; J gene: TRBJ1-1; V gene: TRBV18; CDR3 DNA: TGTGCCAGCTCACCCTCCGACGGGGCTTTCTTT; CDR3 protein: CASSPSDGAFF
D gene: NA; clone size: NA; J gene: TRBJ1-4; V gene: TRBV7-9; CDR3 DNA: TGTGCCAGCAGCTCAACAGGGTTTACGGAAAAACTGTTTTTT; CDR3 protein: CASSSTGFTEKLFF
D gene: TRBD2; clone size: NA; J gene: TRBJ2-5; V gene: TRBV18; CDR3 DNA: TGTGCCAGCTCACCGTACCTAGCGGGAGGGGCAGAGACCCAGTACTTC; CDR3 protein: CASSPYLAGGAETQYF
D gene: NA; clone size: NA; J gene: TRBJ1-1; V gene: TRBV18; CDR3 DNA: TGTGCCAGCTCACCAACTAATCCGAGAGGCACTGAAGCTTTCTTT; CDR3 protein: CASSPTNPRGTEAFF
D gene: NA; clone size: NA; J gene: TRBJ2-1; V gene: TRBV7-3; CDR3 DNA: TGTGCCAGCAGCTCCCCCGGGGTAGCCTACAATGAGCAGTTCTTC; CDR3 protein: CASSSPGVAYNEQFF
D gene: NA; clone size: NA; J gene: TRBJ2-5; V gene: TRBV18; CDR3 DNA: TGTGCCAGCTCACCACCCACTAGCATAGAGACCCAGTACTTC; CDR3 protein: CASSPPTSIETQYF
D gene: NA; clone size: once; J gene: TRBJ1-2; V gene: TRBV7-9; CDR3 DNA: TGTGCCAGCAGATTCCCCAGGGAAGGTGGCTACACCTTC; CDR3 protein: CASRFPREGGYTF
D gene: TRBD2; clone size: NA; J gene: TRBJ2-1; V gene: TRBV7-2; CDR3 DNA: TGTGCCAGCAGCTCCGGGACTAGTTTTCTCAATGAGCAGTTCTTC; CDR3 protein: CASSSGTSFLNEQFF
D gene: TRBD1; clone size: few; J gene: TRBJ1-6; V gene: TRBV19; CDR3 DNA: TGTGCCAGTAGCGGGACAGTTAATTCACCCCTCCACTTT; CDR3 protein: CASSGTVNSPLHF
D gene: NA; clone size: NA; J gene: TRBJ1-3; V gene: TRBV5-1; CDR3 DNA: TGCGCCAGCAGCTTGGTGGGGATGCCTGGAAACACCATATATTTT; CDR3 protein: CASSLVGMPGNTIYF
D gene: TRBD2; clone size: NA; J gene: TRBJ2-1; V gene: TRBV5-4; CDR3 DNA: TGTGCCAGCAGCTTACGGACTAGCGGGGGGGGCAATGAGCAGTTCTTC; CDR3 protein: CASSLRTSGGGNEQFF
D gene: NA; clone size: NA; J gene: TRBJ1-1; V gene: TRBV7-3; CDR3 DNA: TGTGCCAGCAGCTTAAAGGGGGGAAACACTGAAGCTTTCTTT; CDR3 protein: CASSLKGGNTEAFF
D gene: NA; clone size: NA; J gene: TRBJ1-1; V gene: TRBV7-9; CDR3 DNA: TGTGCCAGCAGCTCTAATACGGGTGGCGGCACTGAAGCTTTCTTT; CDR3 protein: CASSSNTGGGTEAFF
D gene: NA; clone size: NA; J gene: TRBJ1-5; V gene: TRBV2; CDR3 DNA: TGTGCCAGCAGGACGACTAATCAGCCCCAGCATTTT; CDR3 protein: CASRTTNQPQHF
D gene: TRBD1; clone size: NA; J gene: TRBJ2-3; V gene: TRBV27; CDR3 DNA: TGTGCCAGCAGTTTATCGCCTCCGTCGGACAGGGGGCCGAGAGATACGCAGTATTTT; CDR3 protein: CASSLSPPSDRGPRDTQYF
D gene: NA; clone size: once; J gene: TRBJ1-5; V gene: TRBV4-2; CDR3 DNA: TGTGCCAGCAGCCAAGACCCTACAGGGCGCGGTCAGCCCCAGCATTTT; CDR3 protein: CASSQDPTGRGQPQHF
D gene: TRBD1; clone size: NA; J gene: TRBJ1-2; V gene: TRBV30; CDR3 DNA: TGTGCCTGGAGCAGGGACAGTTTGCGCTATGGCTACACCTTC; CDR3 protein: CAWSRDSLRYGYTF
D gene: NA; clone size: NA; J gene: TRBJ1-1; V gene: TRBV6-4; CDR3 DNA: TGTGCCAGCAGTGACCCGGTGGGCACTGAAGCTTTCTTT; CDR3 protein: CASSDPVGTEAFF
D gene: TRBD2; clone size: once; J gene: TRBJ2-3; V gene: TRBV7-3; CDR3 DNA: TGTGCCAGCAGCTTAAGGATGAGCGGGGGGCCTGATACGCAGTATTTT; CDR3 protein: CASSLRMSGGPDTQYF
D gene: NA; clone size: NA; J gene: TRBJ2-5; V gene: TRBV7-2; CDR3 DNA: TGTGCCAGCAGCTTAGCGGGGGAGGCCCAGTACTTC; CDR3 protein: CASSLAGEAQYF